These 5 T cell receptor beta chains share one sample of origin, sequenced in a study of cytomegalovirus exposure and HLA in healthy donors. The PCR was carried out with 60 Vbeta primers and 13 Jbeta primers. Method: immunoSEQ multiplex PCR; TCRdb's copy keeps in-frame clones and lacks some. The sample consists of some 110,000 clones, 60% to 85% of them appearing once. Source material: PBMCs. The receptors here all came from a woman in her late teens or twenties in good health and CMV-seropositive.

V and J are TRBV28 and TRBJ2-2; no firm D call. The length of the CDR3 is 15 residues. Trimming pared 3 bases from V and 2 bases from J, leaving 10 bases between. CDR1 and CDR2 (germline): MDHEN, SYDVKM. CDR3 bases: TGTGCCAGCAGTTTGTCCCTGGGCAACACCGGGGAGCTGTTTTTT. This translates into CASSLSLGNTGELFF.

The chain carries TRBV5-1 and TRBJ1-2; TRBD1 aligns across 8 bases. Germline CDR1 SGHRS, CDR2 YFSETQ. The CDR3 runs 17 residues. V lost 4 bases, J lost 2 bases, and 13 bases stayed unmatched. CDR3 sequence: CASSRTFYTGGNYGYTF. DNA of the CDR3: TGCGCCAGCAGCAGAACATTTTACACAGGGGGGAACTATGGCTACACCTTC.

The chain employs TRBV29-1 and TRBJ1-3; D may be TRBD1 (5 bases). There are 13 residues in the CDR3. Between the trimmed V and J ends, which lost 4 bases and 3 bases, there was a span of 10 bases. Germline-derived CDR1 and CDR2 are SQVTM and ANQGSEA. The CDR3 coding sequence is TGCAGCGTTGCGAAGGGGTATGGAAACACCATATATTTT. It codes for CSVAKGYGNTIYF. Full variable domain (rest looked up from reference TRBV29-1 and TRBJ1-3): SAVISQKPSRDICQRGTSLTIQCQVDSQVTMMFWYRQQPGQSLTLIATANQGSEATYESGFVIDKFPISRPNLTFSTLTVSNMSPEDSSIYLCSVAKGYGNTIYFGEGSWLTVV.

This clone appeared a single time. CDR3 amino acids: CASRQQGTDTGELFF. The CDR3 DNA is TGTGCCAGCAGACAACAGGGGACGGACACCGGGGAGCTGTTTTTT. This chain joins TRBV6-5 and TRBJ2-2, with 7 bases identical to TRBD1. Germline CDR1 and CDR2: MNHEY and SVGAGI. Trimming cost V 6 bases and J 3 bases; bases outside gene matches: 7. The CDR3 length is 15 residues.

This sequence joins TRBV28 and TRBJ2-1; 7 nucleotides line up with TRBD2. The CDR3 is 16 residues long. With 2 bases clipped from V and 4 bases from J, the junction kept 8 bases outside the gene matches. Germline CDR1 MDHEN, CDR2 SYDVKM. The CDR3 here is CASSLRAGVEYNEQFF. The CDR3 DNA follows: TGTGCCAGCAGTTTAAGGGCGGGAGTGGAGTACAATGAGCAGTTCTTC.